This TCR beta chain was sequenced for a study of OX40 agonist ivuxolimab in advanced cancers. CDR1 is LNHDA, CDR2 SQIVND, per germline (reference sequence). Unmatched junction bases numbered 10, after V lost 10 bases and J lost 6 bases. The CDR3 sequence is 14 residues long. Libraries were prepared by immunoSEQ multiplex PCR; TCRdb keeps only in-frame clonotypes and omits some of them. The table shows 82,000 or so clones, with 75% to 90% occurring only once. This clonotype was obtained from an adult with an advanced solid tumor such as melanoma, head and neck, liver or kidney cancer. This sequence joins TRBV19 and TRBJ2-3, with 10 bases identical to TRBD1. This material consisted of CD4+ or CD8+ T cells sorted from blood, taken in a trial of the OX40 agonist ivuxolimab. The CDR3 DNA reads TGTGCCACCAGCCCGGGACAGGGGAAGGATACGCAGTATTTT. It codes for CATSPGQGKDTQYF.